One and the same sample provided the 20 T cell receptor beta chains below, sequenced in a study of blood T cell repertoires in COVID-19. Using immunoSEQ multiplex PCR, the repertoire was profiled, and TCRdb retains in-frame clones only, with some absent. The sample has 80,000 or so clones; more than 75% are singletons. Sequenced sample: peripheral blood. The source of these receptors is a man between 60 and 75 years old with acute or convalescent COVID-19.

The chain joins TRBV12-3 or TRBV12-4 to TRBJ2-1, with 7 bases fitting TRBD2. V shed 7 bases and J 9 bases; nucleotides not matched to a gene: 3. The CDR3 has 11 residues. CDR3 sequence: CASTQRGEQFF. The DNA for the CDR3 is TGTGCCAGCACCCAGCGGGGTGAGCAGTTCTTC.

The CDR3 spells CASSLAIERAEAFF. CDR3 sequence (DNA): TGTGCCAGCAGCTTAGCAATCGAGAGAGCTGAAGCTTTCTTT. The J gene is TRBJ1-1, the V gene TRBV7-2, with D uncertain. Germline V lookup: CDR1 SGHTA, CDR2 FQGNSA. V shed 0 bases and J shed 6 bases, with 11 bases lying between them. The CDR3 extends over 14 amino acids.

J is TRBJ2-2 and V is TRBV6-1, with 8 nucleotides matching TRBD1. From germline, CDR1 is MNHNS and CDR2 SASEGT. The J segment lost 2 bases and the V segment lost 2 bases, leaving 7 bases of the junction unmatched. CDR3 length: 17 amino acids. The CDR3 loop is CASSEQGALSNTGELFF. As DNA, the CDR3 is TGTGCCAGCAGTGAACAGGGGGCGTTAAGTAACACCGGGGAGCTGTTTTTT.

This clone was observed a single time. The J gene is TRBJ1-5, the V gene TRBV18; perhaps TRBD1 as D (5 bases). From germline, CDR1 is KGHSH and CDR2 LQKENI. This CDR3 contains 15 residues. With 5 bases removed from V and 5 bases from J, the gap between germline ends came to 16 bases. CDR3 protein: CASSSSPGLDQPQHF. The CDR3 nucleotides read TGTGCCAGCTCATCGTCGCCAGGGCTGGATCAGCCCCAGCATTTT.

This chain joins TRBV2 and TRBJ2-5; maybe TRBD2 (5 bases). The germline V and J ends were trimmed by 6 bases and 3 bases, with 5 bases remaining between them. Germline CDR1 and CDR2: SNHLY and FYNNEI. The CDR3 contains 11 residues. The CDR3 bases are TGTGCCAGCAGGCGGGAAGAGACCCAGTACTTC. This translates into CASRREETQYF.

This sequence joins TRBV18 and TRBJ1-6; D is ambiguous. V was shortened by 1 base and J by 8 bases, with 12 bases between the two germline ends. Germline V CDR1 and CDR2: KGHSH, LQKENI. This CDR3 is 15 amino acids long. The CDR3 region has the DNA TGTGCCAGCTCACCACGAACGCAGCAGGATTCACCCCTCCACTTT. Translating gives CASSPRTQQDSPLHF.

This sequence joins TRBV7-2 and TRBJ2-5; D might be TRBD1 (6 bases). Germline V gene sequence: CDR1 SGHTA, CDR2 FQGNSA. The V gene lost 5 bases and the J gene lost 5 bases, with 15 bases spanning the gap. The CDR3 runs 14 residues. The CDR3 region is CASSQRGGRETQYF. The CDR3 coding sequence is TGTGCCAGCAGCCAAAGAGGGGGTCGGGAGACCCAGTACTTC.

This clone was observed a handful of times. The chain uses TRBV30 and TRBJ2-2, with D perhaps matching TRBD1 (5 bases). The CDR3 covers 13 residues. Trimming removed 3 bases from V and 4 bases from J, with 9 bases in between. CDR1 is GTSNPN, CDR2 SVGIG, per germline (reference sequence). CDR3 in amino acids: CAWRGVGTGELFF. Here the CDR3 DNA reads TGTGCCTGGAGAGGGGTGGGCACCGGGGAGCTGTTTTTT.

This clone was detected only a few times. The chain is built from TRBV27 and TRBJ1-2; 10 nucleotides align to TRBD1. Looked up from germline, CDR1 is MNHEY and CDR2 is SMNVEV (reference sequence). CDR3 length: 15 residues. V lost 6 bases and J lost 5; bases outside the gene matches: 9. The CDR3 loop is CASRRDQGQGYGYTF. The CDR3 DNA reads as TGTGCCAGCAGGCGCGACCAGGGACAGGGGTATGGCTACACCTTC.

The CDR3 DNA reads TGTGCCACCATAGCCGGGTACGGCACTGAAGCTTTCTTT. Protein: CATIAGYGTEAFF. The chain has TRBV19 and TRBJ1-1; D gene ambiguous. CDR1 LNHDA and CDR2 SQIVND come from the germline V gene (reference sequence). V shed 10 bases and J shed 4 bases, with 16 bases lying between them. CDR3 length equals 13 residues.

This chain uses TRBV7-3 with TRBJ2-3; D might be TRBD2 (5 bases). Trimming removed 6 bases from V and 4 bases from J, with 14 bases in between. Germline V CDR1 and CDR2: SGHTA, FQGTGA. This CDR3 contains 14 residues. This chain's CDR3 is CASSQRLEADTQYF. The CDR3 DNA follows: TGTGCCAGCAGTCAGAGACTGGAGGCAGATACGCAGTATTTT. The complete variable domain, with remaining parts taken from reference TRBV7-3 and TRBJ2-3, reads GAGVSQTPSNKVTEKGKYVELRCDPISGHTALYWYRQSLGQGPEFLIYFQGTGAADDSGLPNDRFFAVRPEGSVSTLKIQRTERGDSAVYLCASSQRLEADTQYFGPGTRLTVL.

Comments on this clone: The junction departs from the called germline gene at one end, perhaps through a read error. Other DNA sequences within the sample encode an identical CDR3. The V gene is TRBV19, the J gene TRBJ2-5, with 14 bases fitting TRBD2. Germline CDR1 is LNHDA and CDR2 is SQIVND (reference sequence). CDR3 length equals 15 residues. CDR3 protein: CASSIGTSGGETQYF. CDR3 bases: TGCGCCAGTAGTATAGGGACTAGCGGGGGCGAGACCCAGTACTTC.

V and J are TRBV5-8 and TRBJ1-5, with D unresolved. CDR3 length: 13 amino acids. Germline lookup yields CDR1 SGHTS and CDR2 YDEGEE. V was trimmed by 0 bases and J by 4 bases, leaving 5 bases between them. The CDR3 bases are TGTGCCAGCAGCTTGGTCAGGAATCAGCCCCAGCATTTT. Translation gives CASSLVRNQPQHF. Combining the CDR3 with reference TRBV5-8 and TRBJ1-5 gives the whole variable domain EAGVTQSPTHLIKTRGQQATLRCSPISGHTSVYWYQQALGLGLQFLLWYDEGEERNRGNFPPRFSGRQFPNYSSELNVNALELEDSALYLCASSLVRNQPQHFGDGTRLSIL.

The gene calls are TRBV6-2 or TRBV6-3 and TRBJ1-2; tentative D call: TRBD1 (6 bases). The CDR3 runs to 19 residues. Trimming stripped 6 bases from V and 0 bases from J, with 26 bases between. The germline V gene encodes CDR1 MNHEY and CDR2 SVGEGT. The CDR3: CASSRTIVNVDRANYGYTF. The CDR3 bases are TGTGCCAGCAGCCGTACGATTGTTAACGTGGACAGAGCTAACTATGGCTACACCTTC.

The chain carries TRBV7-2 and TRBJ1-5; D gene ambiguous. The germline gives CDR1 SGHTA, CDR2 FQGNSA. V lost 5 bases, J lost 4 bases, and 9 bases lay in between. The CDR3 extends over 13 amino acids. Here the CDR3 DNA reads TGTGCCAGCAGCGATCGACATAATCAGCCCCAGCATTTT. This codes for CASSDRHNQPQHF.

The chain combines TRBV7-2 with TRBJ2-6; the match to TRBD1 covers 9 bases. The CDR3 has 16 amino acids. Germline lookup yields CDR1 SGHTA and CDR2 FQGNSA. Trimming at V came to 3 bases and at J to 4 bases, leaving 4 bases not matched to a gene. CDR3 bases: TGTGCCAGCAGCTTCACAGGGGGCCCCGGGGCCAACGTCCTGACTTTC. As protein: CASSFTGGPGANVLTF.

The genes are TRBV13 and TRBJ1-4; 7 nucleotides align to TRBD1. This CDR3 spans 15 amino acids. The V and J ends lost 5 bases and 7 bases, in that order; junction bases with no gene match: 10. Looked up from germline, CDR1 is PRHDT and CDR2 is FYEKMQ (reference sequence). The CDR3 here is CASSLRAGGGEKLFF. As DNA, the CDR3 is TGTGCCAGCAGCCTACGGGCAGGGGGAGGTGAAAAACTGTTTTTT. Supplemented by reference TRBV13 and TRBJ1-4, the full variable domain reads AAGVIQSPRHLIKEKRETATLKCYPIPRHDTVYWYQQGPGQDPQFLISFYEKMQSDKGSIPDRFSAQQFSDYHSELNMSSLELGDSALYFCASSLRAGGGEKLFFGSGTQLSVL.

The chain couples TRBV5-6 to TRBJ1-2; TRBD1 aligns across 8 bases. V trimming: 4 bases; J trimming: 1 base; junction bases outside the gene matches: 6. The germline V gene has CDR1 SGHDT and CDR2 YYEEEE. The CDR3 spans 15 residues. The CDR3 protein is CASSPKDRVNYGYTF. Here the CDR3 DNA reads TGTGCCAGCAGCCCGAAGGACAGGGTTAACTATGGCTACACCTTC. Full variable domain (missing parts from reference TRBV5-6 and TRBJ1-2): DAGVTQSPTHLIKTRGQQVTLRCSPKSGHDTVSWYQQALGQGPQFIFQYYEEEERQRGNFPDRFSGHQFPNYSSELNVNALLLGDSALYLCASSPKDRVNYGYTFGSGTRLTVV.

This chain joins TRBV18 and TRBJ1-3, with TRBD1 matching 10 bases. Germline V gene sequence: CDR1 KGHSH, CDR2 LQKENI. The V segment lost 3 bases and the J segment 2 bases; nucleotides outside the gene matches: 1. The CDR3 spans 15 residues. CDR3 sequence reads: CASSPGQGAGNTIYF. The CDR3 DNA follows: TGTGCCAGCTCACCCGGACAGGGGGCTGGAAACACCATATATTTT.

The chain links TRBV9 to TRBJ2-2, with TRBD1 as a possible D gene (6 bases). V was shortened by 2 bases and J by 5 bases, with 10 bases between the two germline ends. Germline V gives CDR1 SGDLS, CDR2 YYNGEE. The CDR3 runs 14 residues. CDR3 sequence reads: CASSVQGSTGELFF. The CDR3 DNA follows: TGTGCCAGCAGCGTCCAGGGGTCAACCGGGGAGCTGTTTTTT.